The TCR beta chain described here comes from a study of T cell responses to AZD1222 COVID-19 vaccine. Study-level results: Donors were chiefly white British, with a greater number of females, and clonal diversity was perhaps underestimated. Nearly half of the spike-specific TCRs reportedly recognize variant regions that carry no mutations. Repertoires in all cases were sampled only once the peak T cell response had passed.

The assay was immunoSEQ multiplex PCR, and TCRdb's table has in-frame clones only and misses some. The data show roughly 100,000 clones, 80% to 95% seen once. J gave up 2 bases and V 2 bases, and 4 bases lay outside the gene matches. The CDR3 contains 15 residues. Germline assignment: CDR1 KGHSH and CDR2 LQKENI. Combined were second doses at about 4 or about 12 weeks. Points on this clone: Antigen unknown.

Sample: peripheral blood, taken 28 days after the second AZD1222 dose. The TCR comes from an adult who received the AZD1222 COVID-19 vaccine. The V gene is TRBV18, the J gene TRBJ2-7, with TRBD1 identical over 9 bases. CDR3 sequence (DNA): TGTGCCAGCTCACCATCACAGGGGGCTCCCTACGAGCAGTACTTC. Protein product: CASSPSQGAPYEQYF.